These T cell receptor beta chains were read from a single sample in a study of a mutant IDH1 vaccine in newly diagnosed glioma. Sequenced by immunoSEQ multiplex PCR; TCRdb stores in-frame clones only, minus some. The data contain 40,000 or so clones, about 81% of them singletons. For these receptors, no antigen is known. Specimen: PBMCs, collected from a glioma patient whose treatment included an IDH1 peptide vaccine. These receptors came from a woman aged 18-35 years with glioma. Some clones in this sample may be carry-over from other donors' samples. The CDR3 runs from the conserved cysteine through the conserved F or W. The D gene is left open where the match is weak. The listing skips clone size in some rows; elsewhere it reads once, few, many or a size class.

j_call clone_size v_call d_call cdr3_nt cdr3_aa
TRBJ1-1 few TRBV7-9 TRBD1 TGTGCCAGCAGCCCGGGCATGGGACAGGGTAACACTGAAGCTTTCTTT CASSPGMGQGNTEAFF
TRBJ2-2 - TRBV4-3 - TGCGCCAGCAGCCAAGTAGGCTCGAACACCGGGGAGCTGTTTTTT CASSQVGSNTGELFF
TRBJ2-7 - TRBV14 TRBD2 TGTGCCAGCAGCCGTGCGTTTGCGGGGGGTCACGAGCAGTACTTC CASSRAFAGGHEQYF
TRBJ1-2 once TRBV5-5 TRBD1 TGTGCCAGCAGCTGGACAGGGGAGGGTAACTATGGCTACACCTTC CASSWTGEGNYGYTF
TRBJ2-7 - TRBV4-3 - TGCGCCAGCAGCCAAGACCGGGACGGATCCTACGAGCAGTACTTC CASSQDRDGSYEQYF
TRBJ1-5 - TRBV5-1 - TGCGCCAGCAGCTTAAGGGGCTCTAGCAATCAGCCCCAGCATTTT CASSLRGSSNQPQHF
TRBJ1-2 once TRBV13 - TGTGCCAGCAGCTTAGAACGGGGGGCGTGGGGCTACACCTTC CASSLERGAWGYTF
TRBJ2-1 - TRBV2 TRBD2 TGTGCCAGCAGTAGCGGGGTTAGCTCCTACAATGAGCAGTTCTTC CASSSGVSSYNEQFF
TRBJ2-5 - TRBV15 - TGTGCCACCAGCCCACGACTTGGCCAAGAGACCCAGTACTTC CATSPRLGQETQYF
TRBJ1-2 - TRBV5-4 TRBD1 TGTGCCAGCAGCGTACCATTACCGGGACAGGTGCCCTATGGCTACACCTTC CASSVPLPGQVPYGYTF
TRBJ2-5 - TRBV19 TRBD2 TGTGCCAGTAGTAACCGACTAGCGGGGCACCAAGAGACCCAGTACTTC CASSNRLAGHQETQYF
TRBJ2-3 - TRBV29-1 - TGCAGCGTTGATAACAGTGGCACAGATACGCAGTATTTT CSVDNSGTDTQYF
TRBJ1-4 - TRBV4-1 - TGCGCCAGCAGGTATTCGGAGGGCCAATTCGAAAAACTGTTTTTT CASRYSEGQFEKLFF
TRBJ2-7 - TRBV2 - TGTGCCAGCACCCGGAGTGAGGCCCCACCCTCCTACGAGCAGTACTTC CASTRSEAPPSYEQYF
TRBJ1-5 - TRBV21-1 - TGTGCCAGCAGCAAAGGTCAGCAGGGTCTAACGCAGCCCCAGCATTTT CASSKGQQGLTQPQHF
TRBJ1-2 - TRBV19 - TGTGCCAGTCTAGACAACGGGGGAACAACCTATGGCTACACCTTC CASLDNGGTTYGYTF
TRBJ1-5 - TRBV4-1 - TGCGCCAGCAGCCAAGCGGGTCAGCCCCAGCATTTT CASSQAGQPQHF
TRBJ2-4 - TRBV7-9 - TGTGCCAGCAGGAGCGTCCCCACCACCAAAAACATTCAGTACTTC CASRSVPTTKNIQYF
TRBJ1-6 - TRBV5-1 TRBD1 TGCGCCAGCGGACAGGGGATTGGGAATTCACCCCTCCACTTT CASGQGIGNSPLHF
TRBJ2-2 - TRBV5-6 - TGTGCCAGCAGCCCCCCCGGACCCGCTGCGAACACCGGGGAGCTGTTTTTT CASSPPGPAANTGELFF
TRBJ1-5 - TRBV6-4 - TGTGCCAGCAGTTCCTCCCGACCACTCAGCAATCAGCCCCAGCATTTT CASSSSRPLSNQPQHF
TRBJ2-6 once TRBV2 TRBD1 TGTGCCGAGACAGGGGGCAGATCTGGGGCCAACGTCCTGACTTTC CAETGGRSGANVLTF
TRBJ1-1 - TRBV10-3 - TGTGCCATCAGTGAGTTACTTCAGGGCACTGAAGCTTTCTTT CAISELLQGTEAFF
TRBJ2-2 - TRBV4-3 - TGCGCCAGCAGCCCTCGGGGGCCCTCTTCGGGCACCGGGGAGCTGTTTTTT CASSPRGPSSGTGELFF
TRBJ2-6 - TRBV6-1 TRBD1 TGTGCCAGCAGTGAACGACAGGGGGCCACTCAATCCGGGGCCAACGTCCTGACTTTC CASSERQGATQSGANVLTF
TRBJ2-1 - TRBV7-6 TRBD1 TGTGCCAGCAGCCCTCGGACAGGGGGCTCCTACAATGAGCAGTTCTTC CASSPRTGGSYNEQFF
TRBJ2-7 once TRBV9 TRBD2 TGTGCCAGCAGCCCGGGACTAGACTTCTACGAGCAGTACTTC CASSPGLDFYEQYF
TRBJ1-4 - TRBV19 - TGTGCCAGTAGTATAAGTCTCTCCGAAAAACTGTTTTTT CASSISLSEKLFF
TRBJ1-2 - TRBV11-2 - TGTGCCAGCAGGGCCCCGGGCGGGCGCGAGCCGCTCTATGGCTACACCTTC CASRAPGGREPLYGYTF
TRBJ1-2 - TRBV13 - TGTGCCAGCAGCGACTCCCATGGCTACACCTTC CASSDSHGYTF
TRBJ2-7 - TRBV4-1 - TGCGCCAGCAGCCAAGAAGTCAGGACAGCAGGCTACGAGCAGTACTTC CASSQEVRTAGYEQYF
TRBJ1-5 - TRBV19 TRBD1 TGTGCCAGTACCCATACGGGACAGGGTACGGACCCCCAGCATTTT CASTHTGQGTDPQHF
TRBJ2-5 - TRBV6-5 - TGTGCCAGCAGTCAGCTCATGGGGTCCGGGACCCAGTACTTC CASSQLMGSGTQYF
TRBJ2-2 - TRBV7-6 - TGTGCCAGCCGGGGTAGGAGGCCCGGGGAGCTGTTTTTT CASRGRRPGELFF
TRBJ1-1 - TRBV7-6 TRBD1 TGTGCCAGCAGCTCACAGGGGGGGGATGGTGAAGCTTTCTTT CASSSQGGDGEAFF
TRBJ2-7 - TRBV29-1 - TGCAGCGTTGTGCTCAGCTCCTACGAGCAGTACTTC CSVVLSSYEQYF
TRBJ1-4 few TRBV7-9 TRBD1 TGTGCCAGCAGCTTACGGGACAGGGGAAAGTTTAATGAAAAACTGTTTTTT CASSLRDRGKFNEKLFF
TRBJ1-4 - TRBV7-2 TRBD1 TGTGCCAGCAGCTTAGCGACAGGGAATAATGAAAAACTGTTTTTT CASSLATGNNEKLFF
TRBJ2-5 - TRBV7-7 - TGTGCCAGCAGCAAACGGGCCGGGGAGACCCAGTACTTC CASSKRAGETQYF
TRBJ2-7 - TRBV7-2 TRBD2 TGTGCCAGCAGCTTAACTAGCGGGGGGACTTACTACGAGCAGTACTTC CASSLTSGGTYYEQYF
TRBJ2-7 - TRBV6-4 TRBD2 TGTGCCAGCAGTGACCCGGGAGGGGTAGCGGAACTGTACGAGCAGTACTTC CASSDPGGVAELYEQYF
TRBJ1-2 - TRBV20-1 - TGCAGTGCCTGGACGGGACATGGCTACACCTTC CSAWTGHGYTF
TRBJ2-1 - TRBV4-2 TRBD2 TGTGCCAGCAGCCCGGGAGGCCTAACCAATGAGCAGTTCTTC CASSPGGLTNEQFF
TRBJ2-7 - TRBV11-2 - TGTGCCAGCAGCTTTTCCTACGAGCAGTACTTC CASSFSYEQYF
TRBJ1-2 - TRBV9 TRBD1 TGTGCCAGCAGCGTGGGACAGGGTTACTATGGCTACACCTTC CASSVGQGYYGYTF
TRBJ2-7 - TRBV7-8 - TGTGCCAGCAGCTTCAGCTCCTACGAGCAGTACTTC CASSFSSYEQYF
TRBJ2-7 - TRBV5-6 TRBD2 TGTGCCAGCAGCTTGGAGGCTAGCGGGGGCCTGACCTACGAGCAGTACTTC CASSLEASGGLTYEQYF
TRBJ1-1 - TRBV5-4 - TGTGCCAGCAGCCGGCGATACGCTGAAGCTTTCTTT CASSRRYAEAFF
TRBJ2-3 - TRBV19 - TGTGCCAGTAGTACCCGCACAGATACGCAGTATTTT CASSTRTDTQYF
TRBJ2-7 - TRBV7-9 - TGTGCCAGCAGCCACGAGAAGAGCTCCTACGAGCAGTACTTC CASSHEKSSYEQYF
TRBJ2-1 - TRBV6-1 - TGTGCCAGCAGTGAAAGTCCCCAGGTCTACAATGAGCAGTTCTTC CASSESPQVYNEQFF
TRBJ1-1 - TRBV19 - TGTGCCAGTTTCGATTGGACAACGGCTTTCTTT CASFDWTTAFF
TRBJ1-1 few TRBV29-1 - TGCAGCGGAGCCAGTACTGAAGCTTTCTTT CSGASTEAFF
TRBJ2-3 once TRBV7-9 TRBD1 TGTGCCAGCAGCGCGCAGGGGGTGGGTCCAGATACGCAGTATTTT CASSAQGVGPDTQYF